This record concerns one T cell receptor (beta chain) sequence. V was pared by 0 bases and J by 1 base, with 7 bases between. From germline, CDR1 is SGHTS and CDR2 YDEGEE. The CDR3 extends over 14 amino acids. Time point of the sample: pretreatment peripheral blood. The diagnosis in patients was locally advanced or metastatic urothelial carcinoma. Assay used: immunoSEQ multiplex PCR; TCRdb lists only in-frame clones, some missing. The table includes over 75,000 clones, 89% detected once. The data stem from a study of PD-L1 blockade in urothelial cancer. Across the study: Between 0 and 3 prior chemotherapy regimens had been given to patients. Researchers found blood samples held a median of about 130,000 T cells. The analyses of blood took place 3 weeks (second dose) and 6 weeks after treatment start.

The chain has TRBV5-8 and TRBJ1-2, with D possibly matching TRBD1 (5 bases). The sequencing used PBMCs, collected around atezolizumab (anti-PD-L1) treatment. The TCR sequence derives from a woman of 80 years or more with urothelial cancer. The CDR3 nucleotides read TGTGCCAGCAGCTTGGACAGGAATAACTATGGCTACACCTTC. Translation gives CASSLDRNNYGYTF.